This TCR beta chain emerged from a study of technical replicates of blood from several donors. The repertoire was sequenced with immunoSEQ multiplex PCR; TCRdb's copy has only in-frame clones and lacks some. Of tens of thousands of clones listed, more than 85% are singletons. V was clipped by 0 bases and J by 9 bases, with 12 bases between them. CDR3 length equals 14 residues. Germline V lookup: CDR1 MNHEY, CDR2 SMNVEV (reference sequence). This sequence originates from a human donor in good health. Input material: T cells isolated from PBMCs. The rearrangement uses TRBV27 and TRBJ1-5; D ambiguous. CDR3 nucleotides: TGTGCCAGCAGTTTATCGAGCCCCGCGTGGCCCCAGCATTTT. The encoded protein is CASSLSSPAWPQHF.